This T cell receptor beta chain is from a study of regulatory dendritic cells for organ transplantation. Study-wide findings and caveats: Mature dendritic cells appeared to drive more memory CD8+ clonal expansion than regulatory ones. Among resting subsets, memory CD8+ cells contained the most alloreactive clonotypes.

TCRdb keeps only in-frame clones here, not all; method: immunoSEQ multiplex PCR. The repertoire holds 20,000 or so clones, with more than 60% as singletons. J lost 7 bases, V lost 5 bases, and 6 bases had no gene match. The CDR3 length is 14 residues. Germline CDR1 KGHSH, CDR2 LQKENI. Sorted subsets were CFSE-labeled and cultured approximately 5 days with allogeneic dendritic cells. CD4+ or CD8+ T cells were sorted as naive CD45RA+ or memory CD45RO+. A note on this clone: Antigen unknown.

The V gene is TRBV18, the J gene TRBJ1-2; 11 bases line up with TRBD1. This TCR was sampled from a human donor in good health. The sample consisted of memory CD4+ T cells from blood cultured with regulatory dendritic cells. The subset: CD45RO+ memory T cells. The CDR3 spells CASSSTDRGPGYTF. The CDR3 DNA follows: TGTGCCAGCTCATCCACGGACAGGGGGCCTGGCTACACCTTC. Full variable domain (rest looked up from reference TRBV18 and TRBJ1-2): NAGVMQNPRHLVRRRGQEARLRCSPMKGHSHVYWYRQLPEEGLKFMVYLQKENIIDESGMPKERFSAEFPKEGPSILRIQQVVRGDSAAYFCASSSTDRGPGYTFGSGTRLTVV.